This TCR beta chain derives from a study of blood T cell repertoires in COVID-19 (dated by TCRdb to the early 2020s). Turning to the overall study: The collaborator samples originated in the United States, Italy and Spain and spanned the acute and convalescent phases of COVID-19. Nearly every sample came with metadata listing a de-identified subject ID, COVID-19 status, age in years and sex. Samples were obtained from the ongoing ImmuneRACE study (first 160 participants) and from approximately 1,200 subjects provided by 6 global collaborators. The repertoires were released in a freely available public database meant as a resource for research on the immune response to SARS-CoV-2. The material from the prospective study consisted of cDNA or gDNA derived from T cells, B-cell-depleted T cells, or PBMCs. Where available, HLA class I and class II types were obtained from metadata supplied by the sample provider rather than from assay-based typing. The dataset comprised deeply sampled blood TCRbeta repertoires from subjects exposed to, actively infected with, or recovered from COVID-19. Paper-wide results and their limitations: How much clinical and demographic metadata was included differed by source and by participant, and the metadata was provided uncurated.

The immunoSEQ Assay, a bias-controlled multiplex PCR, was used to amplify TCRbeta CDR3 regions from genomic DNA. The source study handled its data this way. Within the assay, amplification of reference gene primers was used to estimate how many nucleated cells each sample contained. Sequence reads were collapsed and filtered to measure the absolute abundance of every unique TCRbeta CDR3 rearrangement. Productive Simpson clonality was computed per sample as the square root of Simpson's diversity index over productive rearrangements. Drawn from immuneACCESS, this table holds only the in-frame rearrangements with V and J called that TCRdb kept. Clones are partly lost; checked studies trace under half to an unresolved V gene and leave the rest unexplained. The V and J calls and clone size come from that table; D and trimming were worked out from the DNA. The sample table shows some 150,000 clones, and approximately 87% are seen once. The ten largest clones take up 8.6% of the sample.

Trimming removed 4 bases from V and 5 bases from J; the gene matches leave 5 bases unexplained. From the cysteine through the phenylalanine, the CDR3 covers 15 amino acids. Kept here is only the CDR3 DNA, which spans 45 bases and is read in frame from base 1. CDR1 and CDR2 are drawn from the germline V gene: MDHEN, SYDVKM. In regard to this clone: Its recognized antigen is unknown. No base-level quality is on record; no much larger clone is a single base apart.

Whole blood was collected in K2EDTA tubes by collaborating institutions according to the institutions' own protocols. For TCRbeta analysis, collaborators shipped samples in one of three forms: frozen whole blood, isolated PBMCs, or DNA extracted from either of those sample types. The TCR originated in a woman aged 50 to 60 with active or convalescent COVID-19. Recombination linked TRBV28 to TRBJ1-4; 9 middle bases align to TRBD1. Material for sequencing was peripheral blood. The nucleotide sequence reads TGTGCCAGCAGTTCCACAGGGGGCGGGAATGAAAAACTGTTTTTT. Its protein product is CASSSTGGGNEKLFF.